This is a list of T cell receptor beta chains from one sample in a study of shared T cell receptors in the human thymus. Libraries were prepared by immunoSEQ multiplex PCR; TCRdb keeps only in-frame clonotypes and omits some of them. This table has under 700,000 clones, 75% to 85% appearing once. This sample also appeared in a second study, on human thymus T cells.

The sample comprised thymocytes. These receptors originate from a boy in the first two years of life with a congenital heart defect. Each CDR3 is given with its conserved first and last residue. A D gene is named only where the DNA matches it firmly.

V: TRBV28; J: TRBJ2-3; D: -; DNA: TGTGCCAGCAGTTCCGCCGACAGAGCAGATACGCAGTATTTT; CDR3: CASSSADRADTQYF
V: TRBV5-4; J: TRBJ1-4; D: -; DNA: TGTGCCAGCAGCCTAGGACGGGGAAAACTGTTTTTT; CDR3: CASSLGRGKLFF
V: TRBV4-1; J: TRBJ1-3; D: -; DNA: TGCGCCAGCAGCCAAGGGAACCGGGACGGGGGGGGAAACACCATATATTTT; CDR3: CASSQGNRDGGGNTIYF
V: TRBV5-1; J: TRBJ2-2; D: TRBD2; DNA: TGCGCCAGCAGCTTGGGCCCGGGGGGGACCGGGGAGCTGTTTTTT; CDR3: CASSLGPGGTGELFF
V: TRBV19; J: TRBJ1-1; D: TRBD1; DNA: TGTGCCAGTACCAGGACAGGGCGAAGAATGAACACTGAAGCTTTCTTT; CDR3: CASTRTGRRMNTEAFF
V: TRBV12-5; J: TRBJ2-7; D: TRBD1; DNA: TGTGCTAGTGGTTCGCCCAACAGGGGGCGCAGTTCGCACGAGCAGTACTTC; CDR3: CASGSPNRGRSSHEQYF
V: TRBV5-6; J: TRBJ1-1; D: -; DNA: TGTGCCAGCAGCCACTACAAGAACACTGAAGCTTTCTTT; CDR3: CASSHYKNTEAFF
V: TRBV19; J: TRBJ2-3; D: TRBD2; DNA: TGTGCCAGTAGTACGACTAGCGGGAGTATCACAGATACGCAGTATTTT; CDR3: CASSTTSGSITDTQYF
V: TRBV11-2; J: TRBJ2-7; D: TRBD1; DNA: TGTGCCAGCAGCTACCCGGGACAGGGGGCCGAGCAGTACTTC; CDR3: CASSYPGQGAEQYF
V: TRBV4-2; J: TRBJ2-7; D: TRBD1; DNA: TGTGCCAGCAGGGGACAGGGACCCGGGTACGAGCAGTACTTC; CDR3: CASRGQGPGYEQYF
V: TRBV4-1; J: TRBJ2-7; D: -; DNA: TGCGCCAGCAGTCCCGGGACAGCGGGCTCCAAAACCGTATACGAGCAGTACTTC; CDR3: CASSPGTAGSKTVYEQYF
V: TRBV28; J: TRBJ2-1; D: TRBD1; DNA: TGTGCCAGCAGCCCCTCCCTTCCGGGACAGGCCTACAATGAGCAGTTCTTC; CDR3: CASSPSLPGQAYNEQFF
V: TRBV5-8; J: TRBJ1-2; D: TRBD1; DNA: TGTGCCAGCAGCTTGGGTAGGGGGCGAGGCTATGGCTACACCTTC; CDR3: CASSLGRGRGYGYTF
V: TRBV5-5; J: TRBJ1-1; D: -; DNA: TGTGCCAGCAGCTTTGGGGCCGGGAACACTGAAGCTTTCTTT; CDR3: CASSFGAGNTEAFF